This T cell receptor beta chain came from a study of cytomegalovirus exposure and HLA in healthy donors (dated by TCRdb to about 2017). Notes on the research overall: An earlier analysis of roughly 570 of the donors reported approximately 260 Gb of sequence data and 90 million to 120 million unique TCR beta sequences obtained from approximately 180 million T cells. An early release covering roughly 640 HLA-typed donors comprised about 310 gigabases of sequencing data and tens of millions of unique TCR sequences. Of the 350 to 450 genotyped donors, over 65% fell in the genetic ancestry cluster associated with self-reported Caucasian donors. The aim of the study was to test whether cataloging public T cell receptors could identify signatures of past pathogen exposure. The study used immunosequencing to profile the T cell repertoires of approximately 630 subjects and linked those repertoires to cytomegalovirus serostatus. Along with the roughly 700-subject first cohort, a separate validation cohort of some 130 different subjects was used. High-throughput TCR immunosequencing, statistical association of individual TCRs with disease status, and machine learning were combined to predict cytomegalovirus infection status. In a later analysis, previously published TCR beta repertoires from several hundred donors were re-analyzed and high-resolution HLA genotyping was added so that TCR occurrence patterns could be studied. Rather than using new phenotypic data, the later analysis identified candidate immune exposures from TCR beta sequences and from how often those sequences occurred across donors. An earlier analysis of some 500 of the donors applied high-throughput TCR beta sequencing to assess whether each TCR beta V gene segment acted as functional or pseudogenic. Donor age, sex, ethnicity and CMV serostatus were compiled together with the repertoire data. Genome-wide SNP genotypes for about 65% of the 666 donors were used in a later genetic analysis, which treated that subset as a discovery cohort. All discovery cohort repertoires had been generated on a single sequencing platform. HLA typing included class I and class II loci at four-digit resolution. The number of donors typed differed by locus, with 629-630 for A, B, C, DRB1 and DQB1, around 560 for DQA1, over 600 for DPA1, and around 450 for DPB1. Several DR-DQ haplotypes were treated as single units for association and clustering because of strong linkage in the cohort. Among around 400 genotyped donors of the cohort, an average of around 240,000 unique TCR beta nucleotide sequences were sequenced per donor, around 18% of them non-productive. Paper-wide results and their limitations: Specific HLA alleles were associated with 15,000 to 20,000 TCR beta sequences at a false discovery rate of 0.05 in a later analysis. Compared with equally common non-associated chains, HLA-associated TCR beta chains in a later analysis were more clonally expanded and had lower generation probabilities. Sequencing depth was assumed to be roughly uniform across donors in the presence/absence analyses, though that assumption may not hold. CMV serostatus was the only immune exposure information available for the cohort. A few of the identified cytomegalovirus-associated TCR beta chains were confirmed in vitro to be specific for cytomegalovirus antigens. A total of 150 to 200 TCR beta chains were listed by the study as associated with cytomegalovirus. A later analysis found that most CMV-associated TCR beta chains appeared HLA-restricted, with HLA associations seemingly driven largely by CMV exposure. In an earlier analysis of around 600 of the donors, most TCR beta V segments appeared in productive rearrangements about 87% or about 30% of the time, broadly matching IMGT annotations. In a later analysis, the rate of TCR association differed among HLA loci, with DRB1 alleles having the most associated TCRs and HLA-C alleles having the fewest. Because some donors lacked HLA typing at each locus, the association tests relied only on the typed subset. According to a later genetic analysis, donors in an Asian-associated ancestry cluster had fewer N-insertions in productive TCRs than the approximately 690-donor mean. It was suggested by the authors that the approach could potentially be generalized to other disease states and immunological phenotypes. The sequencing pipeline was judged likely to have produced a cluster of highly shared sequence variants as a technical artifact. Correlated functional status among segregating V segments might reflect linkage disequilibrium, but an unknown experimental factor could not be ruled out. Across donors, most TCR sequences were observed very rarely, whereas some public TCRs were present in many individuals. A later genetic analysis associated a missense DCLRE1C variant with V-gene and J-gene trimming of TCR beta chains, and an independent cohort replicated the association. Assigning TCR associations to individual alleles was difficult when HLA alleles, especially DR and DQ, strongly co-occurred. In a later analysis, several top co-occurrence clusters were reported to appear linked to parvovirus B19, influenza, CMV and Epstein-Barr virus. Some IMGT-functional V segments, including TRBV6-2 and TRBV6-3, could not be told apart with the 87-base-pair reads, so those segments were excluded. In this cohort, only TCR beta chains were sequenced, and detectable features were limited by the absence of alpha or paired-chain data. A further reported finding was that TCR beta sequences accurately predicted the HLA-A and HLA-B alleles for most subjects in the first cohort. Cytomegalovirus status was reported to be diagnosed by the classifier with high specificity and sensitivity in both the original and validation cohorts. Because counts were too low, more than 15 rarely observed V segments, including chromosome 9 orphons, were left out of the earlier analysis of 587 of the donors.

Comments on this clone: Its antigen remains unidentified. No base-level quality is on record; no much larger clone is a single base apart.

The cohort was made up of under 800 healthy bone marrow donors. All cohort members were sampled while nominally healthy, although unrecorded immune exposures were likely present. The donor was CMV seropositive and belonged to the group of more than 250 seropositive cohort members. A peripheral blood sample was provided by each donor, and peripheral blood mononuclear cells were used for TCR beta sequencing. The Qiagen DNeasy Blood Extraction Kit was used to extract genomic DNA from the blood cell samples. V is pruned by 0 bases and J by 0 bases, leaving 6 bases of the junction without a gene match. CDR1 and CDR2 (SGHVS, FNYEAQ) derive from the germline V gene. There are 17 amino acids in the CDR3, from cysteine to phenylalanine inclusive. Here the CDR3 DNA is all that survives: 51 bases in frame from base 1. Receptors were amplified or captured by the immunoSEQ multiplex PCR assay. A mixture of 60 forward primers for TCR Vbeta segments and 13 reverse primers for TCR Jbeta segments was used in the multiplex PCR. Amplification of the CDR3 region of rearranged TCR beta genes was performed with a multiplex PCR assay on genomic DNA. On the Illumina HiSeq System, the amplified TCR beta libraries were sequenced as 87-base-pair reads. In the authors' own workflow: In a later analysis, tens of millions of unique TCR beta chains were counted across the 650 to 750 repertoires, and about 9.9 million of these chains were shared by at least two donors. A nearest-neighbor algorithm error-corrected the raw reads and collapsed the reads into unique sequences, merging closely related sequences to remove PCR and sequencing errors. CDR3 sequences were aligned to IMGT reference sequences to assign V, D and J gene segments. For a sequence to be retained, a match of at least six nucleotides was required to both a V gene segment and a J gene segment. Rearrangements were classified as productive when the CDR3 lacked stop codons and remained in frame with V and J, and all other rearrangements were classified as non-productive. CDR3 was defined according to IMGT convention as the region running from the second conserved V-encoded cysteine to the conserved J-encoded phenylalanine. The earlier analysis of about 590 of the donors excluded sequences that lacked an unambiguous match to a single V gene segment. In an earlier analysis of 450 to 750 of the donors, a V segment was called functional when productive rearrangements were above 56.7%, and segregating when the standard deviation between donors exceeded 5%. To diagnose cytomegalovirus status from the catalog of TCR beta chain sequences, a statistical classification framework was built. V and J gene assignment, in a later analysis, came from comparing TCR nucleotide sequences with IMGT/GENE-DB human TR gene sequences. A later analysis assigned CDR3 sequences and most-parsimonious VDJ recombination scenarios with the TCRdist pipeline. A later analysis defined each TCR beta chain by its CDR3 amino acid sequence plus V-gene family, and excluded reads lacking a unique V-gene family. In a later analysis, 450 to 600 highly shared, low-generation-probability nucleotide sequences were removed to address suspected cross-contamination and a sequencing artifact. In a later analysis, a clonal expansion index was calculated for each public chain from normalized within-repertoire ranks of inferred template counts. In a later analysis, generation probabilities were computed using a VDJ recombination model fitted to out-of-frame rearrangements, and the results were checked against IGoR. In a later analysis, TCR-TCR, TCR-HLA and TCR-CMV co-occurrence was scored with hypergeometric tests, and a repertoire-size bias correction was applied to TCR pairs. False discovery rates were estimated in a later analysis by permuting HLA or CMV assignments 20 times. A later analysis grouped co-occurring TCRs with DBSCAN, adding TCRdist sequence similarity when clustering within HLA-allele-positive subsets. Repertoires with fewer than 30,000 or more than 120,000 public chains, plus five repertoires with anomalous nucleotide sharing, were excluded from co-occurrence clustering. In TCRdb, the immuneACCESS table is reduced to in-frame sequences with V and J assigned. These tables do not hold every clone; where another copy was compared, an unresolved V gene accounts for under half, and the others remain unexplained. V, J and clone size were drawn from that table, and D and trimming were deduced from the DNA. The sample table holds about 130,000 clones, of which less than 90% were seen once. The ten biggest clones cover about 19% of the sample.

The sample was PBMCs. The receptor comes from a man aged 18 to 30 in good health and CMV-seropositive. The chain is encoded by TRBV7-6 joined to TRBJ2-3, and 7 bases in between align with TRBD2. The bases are TGTGCCAGCAGCTTAGCGCTGAGCGGGGAAAGCACAGATACGCAGTATTTT. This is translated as CASSLALSGESTDTQYF.